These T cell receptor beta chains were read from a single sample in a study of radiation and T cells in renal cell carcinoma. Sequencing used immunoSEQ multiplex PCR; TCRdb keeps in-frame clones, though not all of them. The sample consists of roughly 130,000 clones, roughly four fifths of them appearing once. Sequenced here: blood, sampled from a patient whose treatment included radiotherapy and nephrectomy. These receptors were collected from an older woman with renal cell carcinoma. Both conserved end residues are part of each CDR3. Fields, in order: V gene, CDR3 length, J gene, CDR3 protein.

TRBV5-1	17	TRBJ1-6	CASSWGTGGGDNSPLHF
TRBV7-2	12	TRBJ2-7	CASSLNGAPRYF
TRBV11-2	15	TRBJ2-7	CASSSSGTSSDEQYF
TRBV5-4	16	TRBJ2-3	CASSLALAGGPDTQYF
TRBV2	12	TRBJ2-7	CASTTVWDEQYF
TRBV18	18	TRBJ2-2	CASSPSPTGGANTGELFF
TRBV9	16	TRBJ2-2	CASSVGVAGAGGELFF
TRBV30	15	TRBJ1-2	CAWSPPPGLNYGYTF
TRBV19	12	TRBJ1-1	CASSIGNTEAFF
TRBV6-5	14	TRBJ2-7	CASSLGPVRDEQYF
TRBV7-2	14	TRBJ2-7	CASSTRRSPYEQYF
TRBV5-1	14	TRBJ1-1	CASSPTGLNTEAFF
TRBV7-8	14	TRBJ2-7	CASSLLLVGDEQYF
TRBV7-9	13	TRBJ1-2	CASSLDLIDGYTF
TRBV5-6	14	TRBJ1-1	CASSYRQGLAEAFF
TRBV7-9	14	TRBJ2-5	CASSRSGGGETQYF
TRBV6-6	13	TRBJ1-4	CASRGLGNEKLFF
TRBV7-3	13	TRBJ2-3	CASGGEATDTQYF
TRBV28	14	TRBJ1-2	CASQSLDTFYGYTF
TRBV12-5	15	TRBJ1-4	CASGLRTATNEKLFF
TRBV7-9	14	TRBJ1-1	CASSPPLGHTEAFF
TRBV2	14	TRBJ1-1	CASSGQAMNTEAFF
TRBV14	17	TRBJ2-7	CASSQDRGLAGVGEQYF
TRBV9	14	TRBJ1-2	CASSAPGGPYGYTF
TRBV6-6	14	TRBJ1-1	CASSLDRGGTEAFF
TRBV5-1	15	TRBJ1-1	CASSPGQRPLTEAFF
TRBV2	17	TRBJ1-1	CASRDSLSGTYNTEAFF
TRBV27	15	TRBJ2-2	CASSLSGTYTGELFF
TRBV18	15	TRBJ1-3	CASSPNAGSGNTIYF
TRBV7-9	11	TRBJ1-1	CASSLVTEAFF
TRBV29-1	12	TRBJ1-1	CSGKVLGTEAFF
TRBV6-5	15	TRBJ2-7	CASSYSNAGDHEQYF
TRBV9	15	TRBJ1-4	CASSVAPGQVEKLFF
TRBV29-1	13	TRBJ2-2	CSVGQGANGELFF
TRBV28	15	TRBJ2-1	CASRDSGHSHNEQFF
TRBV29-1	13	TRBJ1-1	CSVDDRGGTEAFF
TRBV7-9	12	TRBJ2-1	CASSLLGGEQFF
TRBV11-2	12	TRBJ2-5	CATSQVGETQYF
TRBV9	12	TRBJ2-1	CASSRRHDEQFF
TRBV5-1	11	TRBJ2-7	CASRDRDEQYF
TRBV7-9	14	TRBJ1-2	CASSPDRGNYGYTF
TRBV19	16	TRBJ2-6	CASSITGGFGANVLTF
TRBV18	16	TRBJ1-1	CASSPIQGWTNTEAFF
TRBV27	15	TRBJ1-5	CASSFGQGGNQPQHF
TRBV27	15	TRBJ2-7	CASSPGTGAKYEQYF
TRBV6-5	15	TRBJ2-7	CASSYSHHPFYEQYF
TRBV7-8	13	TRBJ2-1	CASSGNRDNEQFF
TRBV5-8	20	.	CASSPLGAGGDLAGLYEQYF
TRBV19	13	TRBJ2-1	CASRLVPFDEQFF
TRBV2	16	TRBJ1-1	CASSESRGTLIGEAFF
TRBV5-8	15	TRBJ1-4	CASSSGRSNNEKLFF
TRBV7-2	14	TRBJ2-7	CASSLIYSGGEQYF
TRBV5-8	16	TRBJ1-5	CASSLEEGAVEQPQHF